This TCR beta chain was observed in a study of T-cell memory formation after mild COVID-19. Study as a whole: Most TCR clusters belonged to a single donor.

For this clonotype: Its matching antigen is unknown.

With V trimmed by 2 bases and J by 1 base, 2 bases remained unmatched. The CDR3 contains 14 residues. Findings and limits, study-wide: Clones that contracted from day 15 to 85 were balanced CD4/CD8, while later expanders leaned CD4+.

The 5'RACE method, run with constant-segment primers, produced TCR alpha and TCR beta cDNA libraries (carrying sample barcodes and UMIs). One entry per CDR3 protein results from TCRdb running MiXCR on the 5' RACE reads. Of over 350,000 distinct CDR3 sequences in the sample, roughly 26% were seen once. Sample: PBMCs or a T cell subset sorted from them (not recorded which). This chain connects TRBV12-3 or TRBV12-4 to TRBJ2-7; 7 positions agree with TRBD1. The receptor was isolated from an adult woman who had mild COVID-19 (a few samples of this study predate the infection). Cell type and time point are not known. CDR3 sequence: CASSLRTGSYEQYF. CDR3 DNA: TGTGCCAGCAGTTTAAGGACAGGTTCCTACGAGCAGTACTTC.